A single T cell receptor (beta chain) is shown here with its context. Recruited during active infection, patients (from Seattle) were subsequently followed longitudinally. The sample is drawn from a study of blood T cell repertoires in COVID-19. Study as a whole: Sites across the United States, Italy and Spain contributed samples from acute and convalescent COVID-19.

TCRdb keeps only in-frame clones here, not all; method: immunoSEQ multiplex PCR. Of 270,000 or so clones listed, roughly nine tenths are singletons. Germline CDR1 SGHNT, CDR2 YYREEE (reference sequence). This CDR3 has 14 amino acids. The junction had 4 bases not matched to a gene; V was cut back by 4 bases and J by 3 bases. The TCR was taken from a woman in her 30s with COVID-19, enrolled during active disease. The chain carries TRBV5-4 and TRBJ2-7; 10 nucleotides match TRBD1. The sequenced material came from peripheral blood. This CDR3 is CASSTRTGGYEQYF. The CDR3 DNA reads TGTGCCAGCAGCACGAGGACAGGGGGCTACGAGCAGTACTTC.